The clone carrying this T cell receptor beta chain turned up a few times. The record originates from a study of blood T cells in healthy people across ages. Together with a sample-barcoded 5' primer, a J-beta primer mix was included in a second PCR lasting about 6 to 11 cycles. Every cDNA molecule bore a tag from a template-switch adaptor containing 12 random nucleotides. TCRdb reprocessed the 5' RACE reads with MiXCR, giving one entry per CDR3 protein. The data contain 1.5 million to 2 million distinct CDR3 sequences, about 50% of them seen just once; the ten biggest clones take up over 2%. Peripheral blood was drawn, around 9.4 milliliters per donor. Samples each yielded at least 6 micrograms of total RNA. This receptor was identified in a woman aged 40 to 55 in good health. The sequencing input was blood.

The CDR3 nucleotides are TGTGCCACCAGTGAAGCTGACGCAGGGCCAGTCCAGACCCAGTACTTC. It is translated as CATSEADAGPVQTQYF. This rearrangement joins TRBV24-1 to TRBJ2-5; perhaps TRBD1 as D (5 bases). Trimming took 4 bases from V and 6 from J, leaving 20 bases between them. Germline-derived CDR1 and CDR2 are KGHDR and SFDVKD. The CDR3 totals 16 residues.